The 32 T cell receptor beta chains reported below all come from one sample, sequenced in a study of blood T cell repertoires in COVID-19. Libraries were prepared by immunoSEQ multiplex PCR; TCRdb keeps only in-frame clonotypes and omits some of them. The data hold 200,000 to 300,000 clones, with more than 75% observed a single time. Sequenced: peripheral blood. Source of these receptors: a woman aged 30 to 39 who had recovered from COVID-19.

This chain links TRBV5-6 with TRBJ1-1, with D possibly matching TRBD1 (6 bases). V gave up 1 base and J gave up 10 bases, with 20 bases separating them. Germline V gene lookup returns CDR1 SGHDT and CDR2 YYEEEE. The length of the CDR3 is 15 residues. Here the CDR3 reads CASSLWAGGVGGAFF. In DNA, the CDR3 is TGTGCCAGCAGCTTGTGGGCAGGTGGTGTAGGGGGAGCTTTCTTT.

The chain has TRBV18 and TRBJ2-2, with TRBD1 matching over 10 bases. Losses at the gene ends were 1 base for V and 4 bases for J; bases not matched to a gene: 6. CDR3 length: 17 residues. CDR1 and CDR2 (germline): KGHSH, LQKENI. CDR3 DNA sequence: TGTGCCAGCTCACCACGGACAGGGGGACGGTCCACCGGGGAGCTGTTTTTT. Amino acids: CASSPRTGGRSTGELFF.

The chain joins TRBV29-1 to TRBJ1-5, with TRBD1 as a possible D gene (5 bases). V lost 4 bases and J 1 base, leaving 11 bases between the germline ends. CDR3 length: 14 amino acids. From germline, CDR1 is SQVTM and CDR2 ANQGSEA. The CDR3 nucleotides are TGCAGCGTTGCGATCGGGGGGAGCAATCAGCCCCAGCATTTT. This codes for CSVAIGGSNQPQHF.

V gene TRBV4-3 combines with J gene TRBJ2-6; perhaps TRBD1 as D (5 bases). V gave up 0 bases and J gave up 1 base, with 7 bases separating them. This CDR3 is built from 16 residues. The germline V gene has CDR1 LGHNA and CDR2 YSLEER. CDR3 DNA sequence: TGCGCCAGCAGCCAAGAAACAGGATCTGGGGCCAACGTCCTGACTTTC. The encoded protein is CASSQETGSGANVLTF.

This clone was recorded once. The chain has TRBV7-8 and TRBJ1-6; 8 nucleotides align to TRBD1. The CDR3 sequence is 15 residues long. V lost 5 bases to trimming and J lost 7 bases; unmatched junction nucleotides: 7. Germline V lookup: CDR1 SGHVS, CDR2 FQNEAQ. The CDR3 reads CASSPRTGGNSPLHF. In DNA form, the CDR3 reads TGTGCCAGCAGCCCCAGAACAGGGGGAAATTCACCCCTCCACTTT.

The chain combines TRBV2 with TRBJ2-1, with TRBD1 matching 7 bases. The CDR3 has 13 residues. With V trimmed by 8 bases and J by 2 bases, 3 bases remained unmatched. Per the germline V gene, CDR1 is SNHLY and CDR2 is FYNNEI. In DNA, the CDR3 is TGTGCCAGCCGGGACAGCACCTACAATGAGCAGTTCTTC. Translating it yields CASRDSTYNEQFF.

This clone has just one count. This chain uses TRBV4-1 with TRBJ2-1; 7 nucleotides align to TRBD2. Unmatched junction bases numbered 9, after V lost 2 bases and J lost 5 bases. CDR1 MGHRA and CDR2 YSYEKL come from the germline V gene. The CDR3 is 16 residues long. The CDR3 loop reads CASSQQLARHDNEQFF. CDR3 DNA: TGCGCCAGCAGCCAACAACTAGCGCGGCATGACAATGAGCAGTTCTTC.

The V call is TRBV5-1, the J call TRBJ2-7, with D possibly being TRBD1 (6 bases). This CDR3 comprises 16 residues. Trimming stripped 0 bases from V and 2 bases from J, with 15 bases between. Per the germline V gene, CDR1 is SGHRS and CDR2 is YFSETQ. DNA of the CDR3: TGCGCCAGCAGCTTGGAGCTACAGGGACCCCCCTACGAGCAGTACTTC. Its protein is CASSLELQGPPYEQYF.

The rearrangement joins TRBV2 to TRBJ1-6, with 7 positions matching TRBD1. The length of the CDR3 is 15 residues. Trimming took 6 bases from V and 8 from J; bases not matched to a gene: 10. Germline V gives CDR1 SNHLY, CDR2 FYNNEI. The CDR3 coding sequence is TGTGCCAGCAGGCCGAGACAGGGTACGGATTCACCCCTCCACTTT. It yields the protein CASRPRQGTDSPLHF.

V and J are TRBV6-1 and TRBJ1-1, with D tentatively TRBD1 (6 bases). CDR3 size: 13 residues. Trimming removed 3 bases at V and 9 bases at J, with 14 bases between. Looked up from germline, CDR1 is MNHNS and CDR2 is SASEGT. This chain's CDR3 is CASSEPQQGKAFF. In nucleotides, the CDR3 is TGTGCCAGCAGTGAGCCTCAACAGGGTAAAGCTTTCTTT.

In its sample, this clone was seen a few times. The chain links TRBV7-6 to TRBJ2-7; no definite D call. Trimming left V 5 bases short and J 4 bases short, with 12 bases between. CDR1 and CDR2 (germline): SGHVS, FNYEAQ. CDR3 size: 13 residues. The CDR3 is CASSLDGDYEQYF. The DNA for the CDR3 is TGTGCCAGCAGCCTCGACGGAGATTACGAGCAGTACTTC.

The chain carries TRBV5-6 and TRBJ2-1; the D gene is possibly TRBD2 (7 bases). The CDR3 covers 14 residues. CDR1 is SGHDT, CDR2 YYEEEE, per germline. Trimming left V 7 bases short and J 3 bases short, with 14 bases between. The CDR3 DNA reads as TGTGCCAGCCGGAGGGGGGGGATCTACAATGAGCAGTTCTTC. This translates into CASRRGGIYNEQFF.

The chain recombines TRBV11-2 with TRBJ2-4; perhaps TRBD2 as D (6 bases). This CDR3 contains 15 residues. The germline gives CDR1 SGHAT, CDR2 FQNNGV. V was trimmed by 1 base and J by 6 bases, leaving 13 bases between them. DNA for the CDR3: TGTGCCAGCAGCTTAGGCCATACTAGCCCAAACATTCAGTACTTC. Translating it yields CASSLGHTSPNIQYF.

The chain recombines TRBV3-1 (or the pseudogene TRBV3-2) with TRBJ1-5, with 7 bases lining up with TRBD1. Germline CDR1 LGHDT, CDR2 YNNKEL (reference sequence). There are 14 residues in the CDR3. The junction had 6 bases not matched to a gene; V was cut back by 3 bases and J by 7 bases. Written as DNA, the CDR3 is TGTGCCAGCAGCCAGCAACAGGGGCGACAGCCCCAGCATTTT. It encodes CASSQQQGRQPQHF.

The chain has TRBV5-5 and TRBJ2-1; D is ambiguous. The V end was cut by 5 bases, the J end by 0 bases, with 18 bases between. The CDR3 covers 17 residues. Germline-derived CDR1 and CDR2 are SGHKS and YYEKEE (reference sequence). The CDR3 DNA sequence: TGTGCCAGCAGTATCTTGCCATCCTCTAGCTCCTACAATGAGCAGTTCTTC. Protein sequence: CASSILPSSSSYNEQFF.

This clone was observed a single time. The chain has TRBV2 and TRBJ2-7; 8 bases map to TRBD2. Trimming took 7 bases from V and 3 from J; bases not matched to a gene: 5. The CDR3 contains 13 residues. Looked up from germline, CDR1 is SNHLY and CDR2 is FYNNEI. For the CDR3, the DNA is TGTGCCAGCATGGGACTAGGAAGCTACGAGCAGTACTTC. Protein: CASMGLGSYEQYF.

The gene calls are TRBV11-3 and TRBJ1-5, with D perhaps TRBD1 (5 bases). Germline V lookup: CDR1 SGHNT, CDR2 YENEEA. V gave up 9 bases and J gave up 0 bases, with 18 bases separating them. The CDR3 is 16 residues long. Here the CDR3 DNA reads TGTGCCAGAGAAAGAGGGGAGGGTTATAGCAATCAGCCCCAGCATTTT. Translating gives CARERGEGYSNQPQHF.

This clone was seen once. CDR3 protein: CAISEIDRQEAGEQFF. The CDR3 DNA reads as TGTGCCATCAGTGAAATAGACAGGCAGGAGGCGGGTGAGCAGTTCTTC. The chain joins TRBV10-3 to TRBJ2-1; D may be TRBD1 (6 bases). The length of the CDR3 is 16 residues. The germline gives CDR1 ENHRY, CDR2 SYGVKD. Trimming took 3 bases from V and 9 from J, leaving 21 bases between them.

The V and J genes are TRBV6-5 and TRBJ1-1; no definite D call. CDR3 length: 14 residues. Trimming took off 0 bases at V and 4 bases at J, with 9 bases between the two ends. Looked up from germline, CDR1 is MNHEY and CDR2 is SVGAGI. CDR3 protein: CASSYSNGFTEAFF. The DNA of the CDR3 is TGTGCCAGCAGTTACTCTAACGGTTTCACTGAAGCTTTCTTT.

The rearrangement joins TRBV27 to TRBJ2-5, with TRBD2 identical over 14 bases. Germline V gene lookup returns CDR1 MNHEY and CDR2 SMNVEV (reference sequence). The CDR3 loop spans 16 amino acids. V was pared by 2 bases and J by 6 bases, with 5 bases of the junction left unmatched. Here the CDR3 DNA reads TGTGCCAGCAGTTTAAGACTAGCGGGGGGGCCGAAGACCCAGTACTTC. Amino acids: CASSLRLAGGPKTQYF.

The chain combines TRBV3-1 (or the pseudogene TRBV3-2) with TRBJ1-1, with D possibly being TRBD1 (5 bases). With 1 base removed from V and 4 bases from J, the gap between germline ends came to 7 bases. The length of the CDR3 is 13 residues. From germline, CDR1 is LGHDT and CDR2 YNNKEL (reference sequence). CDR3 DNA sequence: TGTGCCAGCAGCCAAGGAAGGGGCACTGAAGCTTTCTTT. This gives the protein CASSQGRGTEAFF.

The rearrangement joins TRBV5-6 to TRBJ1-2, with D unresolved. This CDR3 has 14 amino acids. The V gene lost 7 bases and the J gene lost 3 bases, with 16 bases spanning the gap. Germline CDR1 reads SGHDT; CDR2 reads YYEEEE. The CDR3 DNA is TGTGCCAGCCGGCGACTCCCTGCCGACTATGGCTACACCTTC. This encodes CASRRLPADYGYTF.

CDR3 amino acids: CASSQLQGYEQYF. In nucleotides, the CDR3 is TGTGCCAGCAGCCAACTACAGGGGTACGAGCAGTACTTC. This rearrangement joins TRBV3-1 (or the pseudogene TRBV3-2) to TRBJ2-7; 7 bases agree with TRBD1. Germline values: CDR1 LGHDT, CDR2 YNNKEL (reference sequence). The V segment lost 2 bases and the J segment 4 bases; nucleotides outside the gene matches: 2. The CDR3 totals 13 residues.

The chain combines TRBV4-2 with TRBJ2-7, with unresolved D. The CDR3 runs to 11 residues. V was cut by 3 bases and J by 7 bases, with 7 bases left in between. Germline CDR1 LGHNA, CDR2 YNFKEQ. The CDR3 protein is CASSQIGEQYF. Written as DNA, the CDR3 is TGTGCCAGCAGCCAGATCGGGGAGCAGTACTTC.

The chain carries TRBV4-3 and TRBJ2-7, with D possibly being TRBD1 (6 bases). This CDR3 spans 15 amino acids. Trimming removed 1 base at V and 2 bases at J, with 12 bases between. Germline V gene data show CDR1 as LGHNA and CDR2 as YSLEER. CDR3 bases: TGCGCCAGCAGCCAAGTCAGGGGCAGCACCTACGAGCAGTACTTC. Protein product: CASSQVRGSTYEQYF.

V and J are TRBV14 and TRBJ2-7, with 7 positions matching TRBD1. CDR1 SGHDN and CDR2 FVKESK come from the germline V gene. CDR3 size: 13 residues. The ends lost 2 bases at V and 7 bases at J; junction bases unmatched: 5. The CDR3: CASSQLGQMEQYF. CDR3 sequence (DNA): TGTGCCAGCAGCCAACTGGGACAGATGGAGCAGTACTTC. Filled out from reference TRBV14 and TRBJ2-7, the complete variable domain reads EAGVTQFPSHSVIEKGQTVTLRCDPISGHDNLYWYRRVMGKEIKFLLHFVKESKQDESGMPNNRFLAERTGGTYSTLKVQPAELEDSGVYFCASSQLGQMEQYFGPGTRLTVT.

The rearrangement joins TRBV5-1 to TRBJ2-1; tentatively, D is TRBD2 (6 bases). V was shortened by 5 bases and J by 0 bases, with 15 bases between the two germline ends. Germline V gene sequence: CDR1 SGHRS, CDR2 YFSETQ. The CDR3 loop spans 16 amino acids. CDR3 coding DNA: TGCGCCAGCAGATTAGCCGGGACTCCCTCCTACAATGAGCAGTTCTTC. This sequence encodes CASRLAGTPSYNEQFF.

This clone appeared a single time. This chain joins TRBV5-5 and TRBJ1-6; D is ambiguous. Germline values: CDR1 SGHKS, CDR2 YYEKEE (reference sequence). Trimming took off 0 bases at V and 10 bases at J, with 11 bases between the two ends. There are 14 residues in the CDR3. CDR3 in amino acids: CASSLGGFDSPLHF. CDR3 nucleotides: TGTGCCAGCAGCTTGGGAGGATTCGACTCACCCCTCCACTTT.

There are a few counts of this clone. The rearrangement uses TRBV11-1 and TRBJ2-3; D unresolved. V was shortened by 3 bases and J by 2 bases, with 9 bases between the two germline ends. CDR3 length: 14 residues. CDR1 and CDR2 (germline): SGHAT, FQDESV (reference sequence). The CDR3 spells CASSFEQTTDTQYF. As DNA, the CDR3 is TGTGCCAGCAGCTTTGAACAGACCACAGATACGCAGTATTTT.

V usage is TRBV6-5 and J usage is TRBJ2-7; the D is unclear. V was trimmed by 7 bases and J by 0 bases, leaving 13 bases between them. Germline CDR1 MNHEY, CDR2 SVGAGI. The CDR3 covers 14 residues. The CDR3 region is CASKVDPSSYEQYF. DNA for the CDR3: TGTGCCAGCAAGGTCGACCCTAGCTCCTACGAGCAGTACTTC.

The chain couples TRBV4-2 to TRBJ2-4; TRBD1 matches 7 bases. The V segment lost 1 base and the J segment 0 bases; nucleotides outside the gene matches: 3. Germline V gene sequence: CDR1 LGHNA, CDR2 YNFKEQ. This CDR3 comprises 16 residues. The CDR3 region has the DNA TGTGCCAGCAGCCAAGTTGAGGGGGCAGCCAAAAACATTCAGTACTTC. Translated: CASSQVEGAAKNIQYF.

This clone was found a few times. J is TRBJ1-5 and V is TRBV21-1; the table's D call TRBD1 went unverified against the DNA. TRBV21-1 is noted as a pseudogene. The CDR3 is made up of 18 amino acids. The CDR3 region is CASPPSIAGGSQTGPQHF. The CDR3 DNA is TGTGCCAGCCCCCCAAGTATTGCAGGGGGCTCCCAGACAGGGCCCCAGCATTTT.